This entry lists 4 T cell receptor beta chains sequenced from one sample in a study of shared clonotypes between healthy human individuals. Sequencing was performed with immunoSEQ multiplex PCR; in TCRdb, only in-frame clones are kept and a portion is missing. The sample includes hundreds of thousands of clones, 60% to 80% seen only once; the top ten take roughly 1.8%. The specimen was memory CD4+ T cells sorted from blood. The subset: CD45RA-negative fraction. These TCRs come from a woman in her thirties in good health.

This chain connects TRBV28 to TRBJ2-1; 7 bases are a match to TRBD1. Germline values: CDR1 MDHEN, CDR2 SYDVKM. CDR3 size: 17 residues. V gave up 6 bases and J gave up 3 bases; unmatched junction bases: 14. CDR3 in amino acids: CASRPPDGQVGYNEQFF. Written as DNA, the CDR3 is TGTGCCAGCAGGCCGCCGGATGGACAGGTCGGCTACAATGAGCAGTTCTTC.

The chain couples TRBV27 to TRBJ1-5, with D tentatively TRBD1 (5 bases). V gave up 2 bases and J gave up 7 bases, with 12 bases separating them. In germline, CDR1 is MNHEY, CDR2 SMNVEV (reference sequence). The CDR3 covers 14 residues. CDR3 loop: CASSLEVGGQPQHF. The CDR3 DNA is TGTGCCAGCAGTTTAGAGGTTGGGGGACAGCCCCAGCATTTT.

V gene TRBV28 combines with J gene TRBJ2-7; a weak D match, TRBD2 (6 bases). V dropped 6 bases and J dropped 6 bases, with 21 bases sitting between them. The V gene's germline CDR1 is MDHEN and CDR2 SYDVKM. There are 15 residues in the CDR3. This chain's CDR3 is CASSLVRVGGLEQYF. CDR3 bases: TGTGCCAGCAGCCTCGTTCGCGTGGGGGGACTCGAGCAGTACTTC.

This chain connects TRBV19 to TRBJ1-1; the D gene is possibly TRBD1 (6 bases). Between the trimmed V and J ends, which lost 3 bases and 4 bases, there was a span of 18 bases. Germline-derived CDR1 and CDR2 are LNHDA and SQIVND (reference sequence). This CDR3 is built from 16 residues. The chain's CDR3 is CASSIPGQGTGTEAFF. The CDR3 nucleotides read TGTGCCAGTAGTATCCCCGGGCAGGGGACGGGCACTGAAGCTTTCTTT.